This T cell receptor beta chain was found in a study of OX40 agonist ivuxolimab in advanced cancers. Background on the study: Clinicians treated patients with ivuxolimab, an agonistic anti-OX40 (CD134) antibody.

Using immunoSEQ multiplex PCR, the repertoire was profiled, and TCRdb retains in-frame clones only, with some absent. The table shows tens of thousands of clones, with approximately 80% occurring only once. Blood got drawn at baseline, again on cycle 4 day 1, and then on cycle 7 day 1. Losses at the gene ends were 4 bases for V and 5 bases for J; bases not matched to a gene: 4. The length of the CDR3 is 13 residues. Germline CDR1 and CDR2: SSHAT and FNYEAQ (reference sequence). This TCR was recovered from an adult with an advanced solid tumor such as melanoma, head and neck, liver or kidney cancer. This chain uses TRBV7-7 with TRBJ2-5; TRBD2 aligns across 7 bases. The source material was CD4+ or CD8+ T cells sorted from blood, sampled in a trial of the OX40 agonist ivuxolimab. The CDR3 protein is CASSYGLVETQYF. As DNA, the CDR3 is TGTGCCAGCAGCTACGGACTAGTGGAGACCCAGTACTTC.